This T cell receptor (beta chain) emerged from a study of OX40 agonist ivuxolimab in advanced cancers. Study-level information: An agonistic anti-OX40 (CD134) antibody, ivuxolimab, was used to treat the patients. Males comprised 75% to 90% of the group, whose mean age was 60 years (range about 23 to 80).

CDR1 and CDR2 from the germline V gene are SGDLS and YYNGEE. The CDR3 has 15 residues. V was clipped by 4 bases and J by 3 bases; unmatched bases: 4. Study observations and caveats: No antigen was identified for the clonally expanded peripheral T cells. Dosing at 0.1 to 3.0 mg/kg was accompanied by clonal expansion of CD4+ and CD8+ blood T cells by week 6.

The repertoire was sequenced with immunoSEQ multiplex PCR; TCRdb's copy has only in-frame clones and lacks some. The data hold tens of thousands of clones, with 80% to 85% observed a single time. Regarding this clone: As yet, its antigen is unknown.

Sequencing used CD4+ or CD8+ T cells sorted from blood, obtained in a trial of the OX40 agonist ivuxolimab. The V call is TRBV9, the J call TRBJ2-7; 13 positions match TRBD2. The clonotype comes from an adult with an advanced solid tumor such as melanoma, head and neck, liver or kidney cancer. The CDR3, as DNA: TGTGCCAGCAGCCCGGGGACTAGCGGGGACTACGAGCAGTACTTC. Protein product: CASSPGTSGDYEQYF.